The present T cell receptor (beta chain) was sequenced within a study of patients and donors after allogeneic stem cell transplantation. V lost 6 bases and J lost 5; bases outside the gene matches: 10. The CDR3 runs 15 residues. Germline assignment: CDR1 SEHNR and CDR2 FQNEAQ (reference sequence). TCRdb recomputed calls from the RT-PCR reads with MiXCR, one row per CDR3 protein. This table holds roughly 960,000 distinct CDR3 sequences, 18% found once. The sequence came from a human donor who was either an allogeneic HSCT recipient or a stem cell or donor lymphocyte infusion donor (not recorded which). It is not recorded whose cells these are; they may come from a transplant donor. Sequencing was done on a sample of blood, either unsorted or a sorted T cell fraction (not recorded which). This chain uses TRBV7-9 with TRBJ2-7; the match to TRBD1 covers 10 bases. The CDR3 reads CASRVPGQGFHEQYF. The CDR3 DNA reads as TGTGCCAGCAGAGTCCCGGGACAGGGGTTTCACGAGCAGTACTTC.